The 7 T cell receptor beta chains below all came from one sample that was sequenced in a study of cytomegalovirus exposure and HLA in healthy donors. PCR primers comprised 60 Vbeta and 13 Jbeta primers. Some clones are missing from TCRdb's copy, which holds only in-frame ones; the method was immunoSEQ multiplex PCR. The sample contains 150,000 or so clones, about 88% of which appear only once. Sequenced material: PBMCs. The receptors were sampled from a woman younger than 35 in good health and CMV-seronegative.

This clone was observed a single time. The chain employs TRBV28 and TRBJ2-3; TRBD1 aligns across 10 bases. The CDR3 sequence is 14 residues long. The germline V gene has CDR1 MDHEN and CDR2 SYDVKM. Trimming cost V 3 bases and J 3 bases; bases outside gene matches: 0. CDR3 amino acids: CASSLGQGTDTQYF. The CDR3 DNA sequence: TGTGCCAGCAGTTTGGGACAGGGGACAGATACGCAGTATTTT.

The V and J genes are TRBV5-4 and TRBJ2-1, with TRBD2 as a possible D gene (7 bases). The CDR3 is made up of 15 amino acids. V lost 4 bases and J lost 7, with 18 bases in between. Germline V gene sequence: CDR1 SGHNT, CDR2 YYREEE (reference sequence). CDR3 amino acids: CASSPLGGGGNEQFF. The CDR3 DNA follows: TGTGCCAGCAGCCCCCTAGGGGGAGGGGGGAATGAGCAGTTCTTC.

The chain recombines TRBV18 with TRBJ1-4; TRBD1 matches at 10 bases. CDR1 and CDR2 (germline): KGHSH, LQKENI. V lost 2 bases and J lost 7; bases outside the gene matches: 7. CDR3 length: 16 amino acids. In nucleotides, the CDR3 is TGTGCCAGCTCACCAAGGACAGGGGGTTTAGGTGAAAAACTGTTTTTT. Translation gives CASSPRTGGLGEKLFF.

The CDR3: CASRITGGSSNEQFF. CDR3 in DNA: TGTGCCAGCAGGATCACAGGGGGTAGTTCGAATGAGCAGTTCTTC. The chain carries TRBV27 and TRBJ2-1, with TRBD1 matching 8 bases. Germline CDR1 is MNHEY and CDR2 is SMNVEV (reference sequence). The CDR3 is 15 amino acids. The V segment lost 6 bases and the J segment 7 bases; nucleotides outside the gene matches: 11.

The chain is built from TRBV28 and TRBJ2-3, with 9 bases fitting TRBD2. V shed 6 bases, J shed 5 bases, and the junction held 6 bases outside the gene matches. This CDR3 is built from 14 residues. Germline CDR1 is MDHEN and CDR2 is SYDVKM. In nucleotides, the CDR3 is TGTGCCAGCAGAGCGGGGGGCGGGGGAGATACGCAGTATTTT. Protein product: CASRAGGGGDTQYF.

This chain links TRBV15 with TRBJ1-4; 7 bases match TRBD1. V was clipped by 3 bases and J by 5 bases; unmatched bases: 6. The CDR3 sequence is 15 residues long. Germline V gene data show CDR1 as LNHNV and CDR2 as YYDKDF (reference sequence). The CDR3 is CATSSRTGDNEKLFF. Written as DNA, the CDR3 is TGTGCCACCAGCAGTAGGACAGGAGACAATGAAAAACTGTTTTTT.

A single count supports this clone. The chain recombines TRBV7-8 with TRBJ2-5; 10 bases line up with TRBD1. The germline V gene encodes CDR1 SGHVS and CDR2 FQNEAQ. The CDR3 runs 15 residues. The V gene end was trimmed by 3 bases and the J gene end by 4 bases; junction bases not matched to a gene: 5. The DNA for the CDR3 is TGTGCCAGCAGCTTCCGGGACAGGGGAGGAGAGACCCAGTACTTC. Encoded protein: CASSFRDRGGETQYF. Filled out from reference TRBV7-8 and TRBJ2-5, the complete variable domain reads GAGVSQSPRYKVAKRGQDVALRCDPISGHVSLFWYQQALGQGPEFLTYFQNEAQLDKSGLPSDRFFAERPEGSVSTLKIQRTQQEDSAVYLCASSFRDRGGETQYFGPGTRLLVL.